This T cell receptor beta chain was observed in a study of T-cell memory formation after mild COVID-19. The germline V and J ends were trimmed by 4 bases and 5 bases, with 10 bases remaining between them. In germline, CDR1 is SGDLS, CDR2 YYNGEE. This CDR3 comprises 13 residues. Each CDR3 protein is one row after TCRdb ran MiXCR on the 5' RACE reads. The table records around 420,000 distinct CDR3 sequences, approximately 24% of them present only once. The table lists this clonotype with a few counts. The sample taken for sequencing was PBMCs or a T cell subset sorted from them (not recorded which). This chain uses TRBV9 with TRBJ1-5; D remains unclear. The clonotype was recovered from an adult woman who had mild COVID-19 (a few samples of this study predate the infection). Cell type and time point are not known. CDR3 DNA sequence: TGTGCCAGCAGCCCTGGGGAGGATCAGCCCCAGCATTTT. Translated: CASSPGEDQPQHF.